Listed here are 21 T cell receptor beta chains from one sample, sequenced in a study of vaccination and CD4 T cells after COVID-19. As for treatment: roughly ten-day PBMC culture with coronavirus spike peptide pools or control peptides (ViraFEST assay). The Oncomine TCR Beta short-read assay was applied to DNA of cultured CD4+ T cells. A single record per CDR3 protein comes from TCRdb applying MiXCR to the PCR reads. Of some 10,000 distinct CDR3 sequences listed, 64% are singletons. Their antigens remain unidentified. Sequenced sample: CD4+ T cells from blood, cultured in vitro. The receptors were gathered from a human donor who had recovered from COVID-19.

The rearrangement links TRBV7-9 to TRBJ2-7, with 12 bases identical to TRBD2. Germline V CDR1 and CDR2: SEHNR, FQNEAQ (reference sequence). This CDR3 is built from 16 residues. The J segment lost 3 bases and the V segment lost 3 bases, leaving 6 bases of the junction unmatched. The CDR3 here is CASSFGTSGYIYEQYF. Here the CDR3 DNA reads TGTGCCAGCAGCTTTGGGACTAGCGGGTACATCTACGAGCAGTACTTC.

The chain has TRBV7-2 and TRBJ2-5; D might be TRBD1 (5 bases). The V gene's germline CDR1 is SGHTA and CDR2 FQGNSA. Trimming removed 2 bases at V and 5 bases at J, with 9 bases between. CDR3 length: 13 amino acids. The CDR3, as DNA: TGTGCCAGCAGCTTACGGACACGGGAGACCCAGTACTTC. It yields the protein CASSLRTRETQYF.

The rearrangement links TRBV19 to TRBJ1-3; a possible D gene is TRBD1 (6 bases). This CDR3 has 15 residues. CDR1 LNHDA and CDR2 SQIVND come from the germline V gene (reference sequence). The V gene lost 5 bases and the J gene lost 2 bases, with 13 bases spanning the gap. This CDR3 is CASSSAGVPGNTIYF. The CDR3 DNA is TGTGCCAGTAGTTCAGCAGGGGTTCCTGGAAACACCATATATTTT.

This clonotype occurred a few times. The junction does not match germline at one end; this may be a read error. J is TRBJ2-3 and V is TRBV20-1; D is unclear. The length of the CDR3 is 13 residues. Germline assignment: CDR1 DFQATT and CDR2 SNEGSKA (reference sequence). The CDR3 nucleotides are TGCAGTGCTAGAGAGGTGGGCGGACGGACGCAGTGTTTT. Its translation: CSAREVGGRTQCF.

This clonotype was picked up a small number of times. This sequence joins TRBV15 and TRBJ2-7; TRBD2 agrees at 9 bases. Germline CDR1 is LNHNV and CDR2 is YYDKDF (reference sequence). Germline trimming cut 0 bases from V and 0 bases from J; bases unmatched to any gene: 3. The CDR3 is made up of 16 amino acids. The CDR3 loop reads CATSRETSGISYEQYF. The CDR3 DNA reads TGTGCCACCAGCAGAGAGACTAGCGGAATCTCCTACGAGCAGTACTTC.

The CDR3 is CASKPQNGGISQPQHF. The CDR3 DNA follows: TGTGCCAGCAAGCCCCAAAACGGGGGGATCTCTCAGCCCCAGCATTTT. The J gene is TRBJ1-5, the V gene TRBV6-1, with D tentatively TRBD1 (5 bases). The CDR3 has 16 amino acids. Germline V gene data show CDR1 as MNHNS and CDR2 as SASEGT. Trimming shortened V by 7 bases and J by 6 bases, and 22 bases separated the two germline ends.

The chain is built from TRBV14 and TRBJ2-7, with D perhaps TRBD1 (6 bases). Looked up from germline, CDR1 is SGHDN and CDR2 is FVKESK. Trimming took off 4 bases at V and 2 bases at J, with 15 bases between the two ends. The CDR3 length is 15 residues. The CDR3 loop reads CASSRAGVATYEQYF. The CDR3 DNA sequence: TGTGCCAGCAGCCGAGCAGGGGTCGCAACCTACGAGCAGTACTTC. Full variable domain (missing parts from reference TRBV14 and TRBJ2-7): EAGVTQFPSHSVIEKGQTVTLRCDPISGHDNLYWYRRVMGKEIKFLLHFVKESKQDESGMPNNRFLAERTGGTYSTLKVQPAELEDSGVYFCASSRAGVATYEQYFGPGTRLTVT.

The chain links TRBV11-3 to TRBJ2-5; D gene uncertain. The CDR3 totals 13 residues. Between the trimmed V and J ends, which lost 0 bases and 6 bases, there was a span of 8 bases. Germline V gene sequence: CDR1 SGHNT, CDR2 YENEEA. The CDR3 region is CASSLDRKQTQYF. CDR3 DNA sequence: TGTGCCAGCAGCTTAGATCGTAAGCAGACCCAGTACTTC. The full variable domain, completed using reference TRBV11-3 and TRBJ2-5, is EAGVVQSPRYKIIEKKQPVAFWCNPISGHNTLYWYLQNLGQGPELLIRYENEEAVDDSQLPKDRFSAERLKGVDSTLKIQPAELGDSAVYLCASSLDRKQTQYFGPGTRLLVL.

The CDR3 here is CSAEVGWEGNYEQYF. The CDR3 coding sequence is TGCAGTGCCGAGGTAGGATGGGAGGGGAACTACGAGCAGTACTTC. This rearrangement joins TRBV20-1 to TRBJ2-7, with 7 nucleotides matching TRBD2. CDR3 length: 15 residues. V shed 6 bases, J shed 3 bases, and the junction held 14 bases outside the gene matches. Germline V gene lookup returns CDR1 DFQATT and CDR2 SNEGSKA (reference sequence).

This clonotype was observed a handful of times. The chain carries TRBV27 and TRBJ1-2; unclear D gene. V shed 5 bases and J shed 4 bases, with 11 bases lying between them. The CDR3 totals 13 residues. Germline V gene sequence: CDR1 MNHEY, CDR2 SMNVEV (reference sequence). In DNA, the CDR3 is TGTGCCAGCAGTCCCGCAGATACCTATGGCTACACCTTC. Its translation is CASSPADTYGYTF.

The V call is TRBV6-1, the J call TRBJ1-1, with D possibly being TRBD1 (5 bases). The CDR3 runs to 14 residues. CDR1 is MNHNS, CDR2 SASEGT, per germline. Deletions cut 4 bases from V and 5 bases from J, with 14 bases between. The CDR3 DNA reads TGTGCCAGCAGTGTGGAGATGGGGACGACTGAAGCTTTCTTT. Protein product: CASSVEMGTTEAFF.

The chain joins TRBV19 to TRBJ2-1; D assignment may be TRBD1 or TRBD2 (5 bases each). The CDR3 is 15 amino acids. Between the trimmed V and J ends, which lost 6 bases and 6 bases, there was a span of 18 bases. The germline V gene has CDR1 LNHDA and CDR2 SQIVND (reference sequence). CDR3 region: CASSNRDGYRNEQFF. In DNA, the CDR3 is TGTGCCAGTAGCAACCGGGACGGTTATCGCAATGAGCAGTTCTTC.

The rearrangement links TRBV30 to TRBJ1-1; TRBD1 agrees at 7 bases. The J segment lost 11 bases and the V segment lost 1 base, leaving 7 bases of the junction unmatched. This CDR3 contains 12 residues. Germline V gene data show CDR1 as GTSNPN and CDR2 as SVGIG (reference sequence). The CDR3 loop reads CAWSGRSGQAFF. DNA for the CDR3: TGTGCCTGGAGTGGCCGCTCGGGACAGGCTTTCTTT.

The genes are TRBV7-3 and TRBJ1-1; D gene unclear. V shed 5 bases and J shed 2 bases, with 9 bases lying between them. Germline V gene lookup returns CDR1 SGHTA and CDR2 FQGTGA. The CDR3 is 13 residues long. As DNA, the CDR3 is TGTGCCAGCAGCCGGACGGACAACACTGAAGCTTTCTTT. This sequence encodes CASSRTDNTEAFF.

CDR3 region: CASSLGPTESHEQYF. The CDR3 nucleotides read TGTGCCAGCAGCTTAGGGCCCACCGAGTCCCACGAGCAGTACTTC. V usage is TRBV11-2 and J usage is TRBJ2-7; D is unclear. The CDR3 extends over 15 amino acids. Germline V CDR1 and CDR2: SGHAT, FQNNGV. V gave up 1 base and J gave up 5 bases, with 15 bases separating them.

The chain links TRBV7-9 to TRBJ2-1; D unclear. CDR1 SEHNR and CDR2 FQNEAQ come from the germline V gene (reference sequence). The CDR3 has 17 residues. V shed 3 bases and J shed 5 bases, with 20 bases lying between them. DNA of the CDR3: TGTGCCAGCAGCTTCCCCAGGACCCAGCCGGCTGACAATGAGCAGTTCTTC. This translates into CASSFPRTQPADNEQFF. Variable domain in full (rest from reference TRBV7-9 and TRBJ2-1): DTGVSQNPRHKITKRGQNVTFRCDPISEHNRLYWYRQTLGQGPEFLTYFQNEAQLEKSRLLSDRFSAERPKGSFSTLEIQRTEQGDSAMYLCASSFPRTQPADNEQFFGPGTRLTVL.

The rearrangement links TRBV6-2 or TRBV6-3 to TRBJ1-5; tentatively, D is TRBD1 (5 bases). Germline lookup yields CDR1 MNHEY and CDR2 SVGEGT. Trimming left V 2 bases short and J 7 bases short, with 21 bases between. This CDR3 contains 17 residues. The CDR3 protein is CASSYGGSRSGMQPQHF. The CDR3 DNA reads as TGTGCCAGCAGTTACGGGGGATCCCGAAGCGGCATGCAGCCCCAGCATTTT.

The rearrangement links TRBV19 to TRBJ2-3, with a weak D call TRBD2 (6 bases). Germline assignment: CDR1 LNHDA and CDR2 SQIVND (reference sequence). The V end was cut by 5 bases, the J end by 5 bases, with 14 bases between. The CDR3 has 14 amino acids. CDR3: CASSSEGVGDTQYF. DNA for the CDR3: TGTGCCAGTAGTTCGGAGGGAGTAGGAGATACGCAGTATTTT.

This sequence joins TRBV30 and TRBJ1-2, with 8 bases matching TRBD1. The CDR3 sequence is 15 residues long. Germline CDR1 is GTSNPN and CDR2 is SVGIG (reference sequence). J gave up 7 bases and V 0 bases, and 10 bases lay outside the gene matches. Written as DNA, the CDR3 is TGTGCCTGGAGTGTACAGGGGGGGCGCAAAGTTGGCTACACCTTC. Translation: CAWSVQGGRKVGYTF.

The chain couples TRBV9 to TRBJ1-6; TRBD1 is a possible D gene (5 bases). Per germline, CDR1 SGDLS and CDR2 YYNGEE. Trimming pared 4 bases from V and 10 bases from J, leaving 15 bases between. The CDR3 length is 14 residues. CDR3 nucleotides: TGTGCCAGCAGCTCGACGGGGACCGAATCACCCCTCCACTTT. This gives the protein CASSSTGTESPLHF. The full variable domain, its missing parts supplied by reference TRBV9 and TRBJ1-6, is DSGVTQTPKHLITATGQRVTLRCSPRSGDLSVYWYQQSLDQGLQFLIQYYNGEERAKGNILERFSAQQFPDLHSELNLSSLELGDSALYFCASSSTGTESPLHFGNGTRLTVT.

The rearrangement uses TRBV15 and TRBJ2-7; 7 bases fit TRBD2. J gave up 4 bases and V 3 bases, and 12 bases lay outside the gene matches. Germline V gene sequence: CDR1 LNHNV, CDR2 YYDKDF (reference sequence). The CDR3 extends over 16 amino acids. CDR3: CATSRALAGAAYEQYF. In nucleotides, the CDR3 is TGTGCCACCAGCAGGGCCCTCGCGGGAGCAGCTTACGAGCAGTACTTC. The variable domain in full, completed from reference TRBV15 and TRBJ2-7, reads DAMVIQNPRYQVTQFGKPVTLSCSQTLNHNVMYWYQQKSSQAPKLLFHYYDKDFNNEADTPDNFQSRRPNTSFCFLDIRSPGLGDTAMYLCATSRALAGAAYEQYFGPGTRLTVT.